These 5 T cell receptor beta chains share one sample of origin, sequenced in a study of radiotherapy plus CTLA-4 blockade in lung cancer. Assay used: immunoSEQ multiplex PCR; TCRdb lists only in-frame clones, some missing. The sample has more than 75,000 clones; 65% to 80% are singletons. The sample consisted of peripheral blood, taken from a patient treated with radiotherapy plus ipilimumab. These receptors all stem from a human donor with non-small cell lung cancer who had a partial response to radiotherapy plus ipilimumab. Some clones in this sample may be carry-over from other donors' samples.

This clone was picked up a small number of times. The chain uses TRBV21-1 and TRBJ2-7; no check of the table's D call, TRBD2, against the DNA was made. TRBV21-1 is described as a pseudogene. There are 9 residues in the CDR3. The CDR3 coding sequence is TGTGCCCTGCGATACGAGCAGTACTTC. Translation: CALRYEQYF.

J is TRBJ2-1 and V is TRBV11-2, with D tentatively TRBD1 (6 bases). Germline assignment: CDR1 SGHAT and CDR2 FQNNGV. V was cut by 5 bases and J by 9 bases, with 17 bases left in between. The CDR3 sequence is 14 residues long. CDR3: CASSPNTGSSEQFF. CDR3 nucleotides: TGTGCCAGCAGCCCGAATACAGGGTCCAGTGAGCAGTTCTTC.

This clone was recorded a few times. V gene TRBV28 combines with J gene TRBJ2-3; TRBD2 might be the D (7 bases). The germline V and J ends were trimmed by 8 bases and 2 bases, with 20 bases remaining between them. CDR3 length equals 16 residues. The germline V gene encodes CDR1 MDHEN and CDR2 SYDVKM. The CDR3 spells CASHRGGGELTDTQYF. CDR3 coding DNA: TGTGCCAGCCACCGGGGAGGGGGTGAACTCACAGATACGCAGTATTTT.

This clone has a handful of counts. The V gene is TRBV9, the J gene TRBJ2-7, with 10 nucleotides matching TRBD2. The V and J ends lost 4 bases and 1 base, in that order; junction bases with no gene match: 8. The CDR3 length is 16 residues. Germline lookup yields CDR1 SGDLS and CDR2 YYNGEE. CDR3 DNA: TGTGCCAGCAGCCCTCACCAGACTAGCGGGTCCTACGAGCAGTACTTC. Protein: CASSPHQTSGSYEQYF.

The J gene is TRBJ1-5, the V gene TRBV4-1, with a weak D call TRBD1 (6 bases). The CDR3 spans 16 residues. Germline V gene lookup returns CDR1 MGHRA and CDR2 YSYEKL. V lost 3 bases to trimming and J lost 1 base, with 13 bases between them. The chain's CDR3 is CASSHMTGASNQPQHF. In DNA, the CDR3 is TGCGCCAGCAGCCATATGACAGGAGCGAGCAATCAGCCCCAGCATTTT.